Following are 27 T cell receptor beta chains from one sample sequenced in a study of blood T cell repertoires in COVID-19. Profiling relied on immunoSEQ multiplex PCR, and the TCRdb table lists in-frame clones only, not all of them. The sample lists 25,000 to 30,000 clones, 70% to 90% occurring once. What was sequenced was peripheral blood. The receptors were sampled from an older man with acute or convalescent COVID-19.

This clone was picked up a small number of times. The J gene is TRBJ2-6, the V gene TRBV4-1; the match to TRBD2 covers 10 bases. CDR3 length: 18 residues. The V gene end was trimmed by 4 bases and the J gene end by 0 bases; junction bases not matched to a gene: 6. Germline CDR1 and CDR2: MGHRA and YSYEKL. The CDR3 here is CASSPTSGLSSGANVLTF. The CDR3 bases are TGCGCCAGCAGCCCGACTAGCGGGTTGAGCTCTGGGGCCAACGTCCTGACTTTC.

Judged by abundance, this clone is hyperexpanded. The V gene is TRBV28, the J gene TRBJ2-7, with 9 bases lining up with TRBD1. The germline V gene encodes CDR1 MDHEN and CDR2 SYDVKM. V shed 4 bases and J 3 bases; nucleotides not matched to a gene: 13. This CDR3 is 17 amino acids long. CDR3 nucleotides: TGTGCCAGCAGTTCCTACATTACAGGGGGCTTCAACTACGAGCAGTACTTC. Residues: CASSSYITGGFNYEQYF.

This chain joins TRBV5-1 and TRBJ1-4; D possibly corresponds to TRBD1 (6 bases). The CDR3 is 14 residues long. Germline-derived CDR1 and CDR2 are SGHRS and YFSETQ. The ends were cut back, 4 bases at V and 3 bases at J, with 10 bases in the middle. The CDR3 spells CASSVGQPNEKLFF. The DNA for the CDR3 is TGCGCCAGCAGCGTCGGACAGCCTAATGAAAAACTGTTTTTT.

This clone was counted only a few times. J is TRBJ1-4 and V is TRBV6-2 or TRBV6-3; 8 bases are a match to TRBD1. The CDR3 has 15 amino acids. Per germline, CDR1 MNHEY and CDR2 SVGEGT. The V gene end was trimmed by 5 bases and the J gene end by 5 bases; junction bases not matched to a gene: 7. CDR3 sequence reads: CASSPWTGTNEKLFF. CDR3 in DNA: TGTGCCAGCAGTCCCTGGACAGGGACCAATGAAAAACTGTTTTTT.

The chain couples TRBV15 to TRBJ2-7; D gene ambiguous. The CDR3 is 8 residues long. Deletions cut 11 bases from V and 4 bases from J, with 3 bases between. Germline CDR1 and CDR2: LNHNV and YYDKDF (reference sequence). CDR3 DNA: TGTGCCTCGTACGAGCAGTACTTC. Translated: CASYEQYF.

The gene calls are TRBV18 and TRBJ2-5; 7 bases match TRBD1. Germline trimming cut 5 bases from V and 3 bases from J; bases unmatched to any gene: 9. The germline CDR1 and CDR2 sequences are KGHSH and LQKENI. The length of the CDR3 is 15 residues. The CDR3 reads CASSVLRDSKETQYF. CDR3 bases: TGTGCCAGCTCAGTACTCCGGGACAGTAAAGAGACCCAGTACTTC.

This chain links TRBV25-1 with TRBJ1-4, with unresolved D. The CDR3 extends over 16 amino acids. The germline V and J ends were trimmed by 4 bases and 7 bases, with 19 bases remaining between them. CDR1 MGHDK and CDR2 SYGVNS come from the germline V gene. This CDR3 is CASSGTGPMEGEKLFF. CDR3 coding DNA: TGTGCCAGCAGTGGGACCGGACCCATGGAGGGTGAAAAACTGTTTTTT. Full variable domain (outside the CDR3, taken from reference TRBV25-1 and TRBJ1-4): EADIYQTPRYLVIGTGKKITLECSQTMGHDKMYWYQQDPGMELHLIHYSYGVNSTEKGDLSSESTVSRIRTEHFPLTLESARPSHTSQYLCASSGTGPMEGEKLFFGSGTQLSVL.

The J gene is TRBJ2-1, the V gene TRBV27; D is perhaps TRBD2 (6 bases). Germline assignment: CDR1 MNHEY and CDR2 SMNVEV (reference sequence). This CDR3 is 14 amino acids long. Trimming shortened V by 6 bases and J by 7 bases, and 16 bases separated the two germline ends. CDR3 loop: CASRVGRHRNEQFF. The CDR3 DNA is TGTGCCAGCAGGGTCGGGAGACATAGGAATGAGCAGTTCTTC.

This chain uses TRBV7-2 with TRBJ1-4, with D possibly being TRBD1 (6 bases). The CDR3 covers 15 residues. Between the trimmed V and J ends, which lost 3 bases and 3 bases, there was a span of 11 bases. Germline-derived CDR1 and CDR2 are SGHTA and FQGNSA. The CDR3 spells CASSFTGSANEKLFF. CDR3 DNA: TGTGCCAGCAGCTTCACAGGGTCGGCTAATGAAAAACTGTTTTTT.

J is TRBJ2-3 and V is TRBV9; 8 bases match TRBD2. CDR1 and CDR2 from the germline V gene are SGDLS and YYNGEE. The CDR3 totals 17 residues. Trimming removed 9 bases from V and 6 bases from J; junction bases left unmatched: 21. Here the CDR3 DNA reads TGTGCCACTTCACCCTCTAGCGGGCACCAGGTGGGTGATACGCAGTATTTT. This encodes CATSPSSGHQVGDTQYF. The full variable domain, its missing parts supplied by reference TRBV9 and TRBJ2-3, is DSGVTQTPKHLITATGQRVTLRCSPRSGDLSVYWYQQSLDQGLQFLIQYYNGEERAKGNILERFSAQQFPDLHSELNLSSLELGDSALYFCATSPSSGHQVGDTQYFGPGTRLTVL.

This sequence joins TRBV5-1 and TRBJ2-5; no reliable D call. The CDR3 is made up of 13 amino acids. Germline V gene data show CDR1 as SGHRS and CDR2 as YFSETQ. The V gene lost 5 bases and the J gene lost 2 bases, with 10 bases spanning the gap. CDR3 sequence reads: CASRQTPQETQYF. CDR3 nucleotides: TGCGCCAGCAGGCAGACTCCACAAGAGACCCAGTACTTC.

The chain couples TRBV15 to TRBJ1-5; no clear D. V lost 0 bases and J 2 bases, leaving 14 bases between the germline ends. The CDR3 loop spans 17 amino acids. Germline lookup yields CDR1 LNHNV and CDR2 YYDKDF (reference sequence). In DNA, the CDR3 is TGTGCCACCAGCAGAGATTCGTGGCCCCGTGGCAATCAGCCCCAGCATTTT. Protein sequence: CATSRDSWPRGNQPQHF. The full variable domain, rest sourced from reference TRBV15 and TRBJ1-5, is DAMVIQNPRYQVTQFGKPVTLSCSQTLNHNVMYWYQQKSSQAPKLLFHYYDKDFNNEADTPDNFQSRRPNTSFCFLDIRSPGLGDTAMYLCATSRDSWPRGNQPQHFGDGTRLSIL.

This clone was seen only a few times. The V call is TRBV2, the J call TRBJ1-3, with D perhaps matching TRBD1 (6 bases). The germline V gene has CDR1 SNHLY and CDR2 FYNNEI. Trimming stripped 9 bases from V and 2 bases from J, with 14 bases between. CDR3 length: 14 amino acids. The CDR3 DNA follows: TGTGCCAGTAAAGCACAGGGCCCTGGAAACACCATATATTTT. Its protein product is CASKAQGPGNTIYF.

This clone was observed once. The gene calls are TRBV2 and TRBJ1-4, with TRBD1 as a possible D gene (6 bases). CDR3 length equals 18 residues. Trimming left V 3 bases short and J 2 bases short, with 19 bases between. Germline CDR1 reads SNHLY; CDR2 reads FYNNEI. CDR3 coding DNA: TGTGCCAGCAGTGATAACGACAGGTGGTTTCCGACTAATGAAAAACTGTTTTTT. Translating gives CASSDNDRWFPTNEKLFF.

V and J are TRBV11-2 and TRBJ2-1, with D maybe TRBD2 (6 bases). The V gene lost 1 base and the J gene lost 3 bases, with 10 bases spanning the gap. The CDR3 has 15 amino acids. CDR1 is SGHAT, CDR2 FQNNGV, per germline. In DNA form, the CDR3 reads TGTGCCAGCAGCTTAGGTTCGGGGGACTACAATGAGCAGTTCTTC. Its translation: CASSLGSGDYNEQFF.

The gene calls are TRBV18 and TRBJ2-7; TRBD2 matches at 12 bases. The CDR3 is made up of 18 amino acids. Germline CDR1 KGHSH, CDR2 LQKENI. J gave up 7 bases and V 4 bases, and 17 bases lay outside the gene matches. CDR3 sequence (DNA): TGTGCCAGCTCACAGCGGACCGGTGGACTAGCGGGAAATCAAGAGCAGTACTTC. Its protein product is CASSQRTGGLAGNQEQYF.

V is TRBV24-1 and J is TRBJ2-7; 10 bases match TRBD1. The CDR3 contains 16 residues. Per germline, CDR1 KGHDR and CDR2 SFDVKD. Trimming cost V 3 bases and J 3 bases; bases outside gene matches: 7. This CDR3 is CATSDRQGARFYEQYF. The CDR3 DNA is TGTGCCACCAGTGATAGACAGGGGGCACGTTTCTACGAGCAGTACTTC.

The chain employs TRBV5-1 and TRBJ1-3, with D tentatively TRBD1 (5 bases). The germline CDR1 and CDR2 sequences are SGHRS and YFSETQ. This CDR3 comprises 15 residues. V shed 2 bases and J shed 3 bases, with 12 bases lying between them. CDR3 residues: CASSFAPGVGNTIYF. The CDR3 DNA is TGCGCCAGCAGCTTCGCCCCGGGGGTTGGAAACACCATATATTTT. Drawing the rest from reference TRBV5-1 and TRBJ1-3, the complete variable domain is KAGVTQTPRYLIKTRGQQVTLSCSPISGHRSVSWYQQTPGQGLQFLFEYFSETQRNKGNFPGRFSGRQFSNSRSEMNVSTLELGDSALYLCASSFAPGVGNTIYFGEGSWLTVV.

CDR3 region: CSVADRGTEAFF. CDR3 DNA: TGCAGCGTTGCTGACAGGGGCACTGAAGCTTTCTTT. The chain couples TRBV29-1 to TRBJ1-1; TRBD1 matches at 8 bases. Germline CDR1 is SQVTM and CDR2 is ANQGSEA. CDR3 size: 12 residues. J gave up 4 bases and V 4 bases, and 2 bases lay outside the gene matches.

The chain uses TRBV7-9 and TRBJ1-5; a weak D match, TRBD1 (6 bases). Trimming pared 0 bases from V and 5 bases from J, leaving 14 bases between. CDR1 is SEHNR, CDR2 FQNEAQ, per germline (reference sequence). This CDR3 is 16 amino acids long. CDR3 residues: CASSLASSQGHQPQHF. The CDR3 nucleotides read TGTGCCAGCAGCTTAGCGTCGTCCCAGGGGCATCAGCCCCAGCATTTT.

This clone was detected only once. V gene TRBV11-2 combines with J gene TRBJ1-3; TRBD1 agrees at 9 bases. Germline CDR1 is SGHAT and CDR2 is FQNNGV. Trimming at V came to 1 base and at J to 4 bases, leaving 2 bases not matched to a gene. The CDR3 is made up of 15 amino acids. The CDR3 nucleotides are TGTGCCAGCAGCTTAGTCGGGACAGGGGGAAACACCATATATTTT. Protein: CASSLVGTGGNTIYF.

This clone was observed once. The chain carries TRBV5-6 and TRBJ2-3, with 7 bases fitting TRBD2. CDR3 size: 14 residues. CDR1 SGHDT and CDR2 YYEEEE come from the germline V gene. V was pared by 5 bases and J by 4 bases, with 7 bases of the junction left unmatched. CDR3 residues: CASSPAGIADTQYF. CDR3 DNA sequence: TGTGCCAGCAGTCCAGCGGGGATCGCAGATACGCAGTATTTT. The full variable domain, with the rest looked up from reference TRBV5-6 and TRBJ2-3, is DAGVTQSPTHLIKTRGQQVTLRCSPKSGHDTVSWYQQALGQGPQFIFQYYEEEERQRGNFPDRFSGHQFPNYSSELNVNALLLGDSALYLCASSPAGIADTQYFGPGTRLTVL.

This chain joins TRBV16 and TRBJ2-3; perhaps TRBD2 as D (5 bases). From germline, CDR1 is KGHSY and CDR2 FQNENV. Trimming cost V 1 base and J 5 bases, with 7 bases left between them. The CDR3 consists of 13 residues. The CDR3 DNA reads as TGTGCCAGCAGCCAATTCCGGGAAGATACGCAGTATTTT. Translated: CASSQFREDTQYF.

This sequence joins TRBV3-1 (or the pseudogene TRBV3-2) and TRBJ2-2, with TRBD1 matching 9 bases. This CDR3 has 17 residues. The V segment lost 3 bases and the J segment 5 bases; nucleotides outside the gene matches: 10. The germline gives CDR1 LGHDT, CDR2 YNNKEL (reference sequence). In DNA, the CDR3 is TGTGCCAGCAGCCATCTTGGACAGGGGTATAGGACCGGGGAGCTGTTTTTT. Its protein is CASSHLGQGYRTGELFF.

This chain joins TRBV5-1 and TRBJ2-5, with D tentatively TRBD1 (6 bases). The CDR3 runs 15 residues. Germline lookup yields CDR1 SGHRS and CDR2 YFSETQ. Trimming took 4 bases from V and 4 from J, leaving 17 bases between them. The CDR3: CASSADGIQGETQYF. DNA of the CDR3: TGCGCCAGCAGCGCTGACGGGATACAGGGAGAGACCCAGTACTTC.

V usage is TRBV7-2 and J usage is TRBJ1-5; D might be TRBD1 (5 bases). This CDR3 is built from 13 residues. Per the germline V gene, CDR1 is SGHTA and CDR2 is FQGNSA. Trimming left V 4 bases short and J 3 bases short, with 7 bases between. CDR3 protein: CASSWGHNQPQHF. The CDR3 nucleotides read TGTGCCAGCAGCTGGGGCCACAATCAGCCCCAGCATTTT.

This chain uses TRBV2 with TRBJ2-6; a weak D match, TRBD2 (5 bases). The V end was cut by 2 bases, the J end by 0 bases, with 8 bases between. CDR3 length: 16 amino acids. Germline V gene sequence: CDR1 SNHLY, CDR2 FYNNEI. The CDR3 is CASSESRDSGANVLTF. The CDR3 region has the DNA TGTGCCAGCAGTGAATCCCGGGACTCTGGGGCCAACGTCCTGACTTTC.